The subject of this entry is one T cell receptor beta chain. CDR3 length equals 14 residues. V lost 4 bases and J lost 4, with 11 bases in between. Germline assignment: CDR1 SNHLY and CDR2 FYNNEI. TCRdb keeps only in-frame clones here, not all; method: immunoSEQ multiplex PCR. This sample carries roughly 79,000 clones, 75% to 95% of them seen once, and the ten largest clones take 0.43%. This sample was taken from a study of T cell changes during pregnancy in multiple sclerosis. The chain links TRBV2 to TRBJ1-5, with D maybe TRBD1 (6 bases). This TCR was recovered from a female donor with multiple sclerosis, enrolled in a pregnancy study. This material consisted of CD4+ T cells from peripheral blood mononuclear cells, taken before pregnancy. CDR3 coding DNA: TGTGCCAGCAGTGGGGACATTACAAATCAGCCCCAGCATTTT. This codes for CASSGDITNQPQHF.